Below, one T cell receptor beta chain is given with its context. The target antigen is unknown. The V end was cut by 2 bases, the J end by 2 bases, with 13 bases between. The CDR3 runs to 14 residues. Germline CDR1 reads SQVTM; CDR2 reads ANQGSEA. These data belong to a study of identical twins. Broader study findings: Whereas memory repertoires showed no such difference, abundant cord blood beta clonotypes carried fewer insertions. Zero-insertion analyses were open to partial confounding by invariant MAIT and iNKT cells.

A universal primer binding site was introduced by template switching. The final cDNA contained unique molecular identifiers. TCRdb recomputed calls from the 5' RACE reads with MiXCR, one row per CDR3 protein. The table includes 1.5 million to 2 million distinct CDR3 sequences, 32% detected once. The rearrangement links TRBV29-1 to TRBJ2-7, with a tentative D call TRBD2 (6 bases). The sequence came from a newborn girl in good health. The sample was cord blood. This CDR3 reads CSVEQAGGTYEQYF. The CDR3, as DNA: TGCAGCGTTGAACAAGCGGGTGGGACCTACGAGCAGTACTTC.